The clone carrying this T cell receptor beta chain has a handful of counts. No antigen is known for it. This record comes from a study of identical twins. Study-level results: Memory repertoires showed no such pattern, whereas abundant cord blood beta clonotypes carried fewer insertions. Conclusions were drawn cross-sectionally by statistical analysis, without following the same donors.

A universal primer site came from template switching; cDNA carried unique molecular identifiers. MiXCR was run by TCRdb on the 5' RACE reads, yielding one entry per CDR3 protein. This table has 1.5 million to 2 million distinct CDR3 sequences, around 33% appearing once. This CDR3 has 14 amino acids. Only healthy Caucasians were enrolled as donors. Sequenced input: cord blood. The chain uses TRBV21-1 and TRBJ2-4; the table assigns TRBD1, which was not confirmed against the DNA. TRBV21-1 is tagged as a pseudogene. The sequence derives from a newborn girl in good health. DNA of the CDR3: TGTGCCAGCAGCAAAGGGACAGGGGAAAACATTCAGTACTTC. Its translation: CASSKGTGENIQYF.